The next 13 T cell receptor beta chains were all read from a single sample in a study of beta chain features in type 1 diabetes. The whole isolated RNA underwent reverse transcription, so sequencing captured expressed TCRB transcripts. Profiling relied on immunoSEQ multiplex PCR, and the TCRdb table lists in-frame clones only, not all of them. The table lists about 260,000 clones, over 65% of them singletons. The sample taken for sequencing was naive CD4+ T cells from blood. These receptors were collected from a man aged 25-45 years in good health.

The DNA of the CDR3 is TGCAGCGTCGGAGGGACGGGGAACACTGAAGCTTTCTTT. Its protein is CSVGGTGNTEAFF. The chain carries TRBV29-1 and TRBJ1-1; D possibly corresponds to TRBD1 (5 bases). CDR3 length: 13 residues. Trimming cost V 6 bases and J 1 base, with 12 bases left between them. Germline V gives CDR1 SQVTM, CDR2 ANQGSEA.

This chain uses TRBV5-1 with TRBJ2-7, with 9 bases matching TRBD2. J gave up 2 bases and V 5 bases, and 2 bases lay outside the gene matches. The CDR3 sequence is 13 residues long. Germline lookup yields CDR1 SGHRS and CDR2 YFSETQ. The CDR3, as DNA: TGCGCCAGCAGGGCGGGAGGGCCCTACGAGCAGTACTTC. Its translation: CASRAGGPYEQYF. The whole variable domain, filled in from reference TRBV5-1 and TRBJ2-7, reads KAGVTQTPRYLIKTRGQQVTLSCSPISGHRSVSWYQQTPGQGLQFLFEYFSETQRNKGNFPGRFSGRQFSNSRSEMNVSTLELGDSALYLCASRAGGPYEQYFGPGTRLTVT.

The CDR3: CASSYSGIQETQYF. CDR3 DNA: TGTGCCAGCAGTTACTCGGGTATACAAGAGACCCAGTACTTC. The chain joins TRBV6-5 to TRBJ2-5; no firm D call. Trimming removed 0 bases from V and 2 bases from J, with 7 bases in between. The CDR3 spans 14 residues. CDR1 is MNHEY and CDR2 is SVGAGI in the germline V gene.

The gene calls are TRBV7-9 and TRBJ1-2; perhaps TRBD1 as D (6 bases). Germline V gene sequence: CDR1 SEHNR, CDR2 FQNEAQ (reference sequence). Trimming left V 7 bases short and J 8 bases short, with 8 bases between. The CDR3 is made up of 10 amino acids. CDR3: CASTGDGYTF. CDR3 bases: TGTGCCAGCACAGGGGACGGCTACACCTTC.

The chain combines TRBV29-1 with TRBJ1-2; the D gene is possibly TRBD1 (5 bases). The CDR3 length is 13 residues. Germline lookup yields CDR1 SQVTM and CDR2 ANQGSEA. CDR3 protein: CIVTPGANYGYTF. DNA of the CDR3: TGCATCGTCACCCCGGGGGCTAACTATGGCTACACCTTC.

The rearrangement joins TRBV30 to TRBJ1-1; a possible D gene is TRBD1 (6 bases). Germline assignment: CDR1 GTSNPN and CDR2 SVGIG (reference sequence). The V end lost 3 bases, the J end lost 1 base, and 9 bases lay between the germline ends. CDR3 length: 13 residues. CDR3 DNA: TGTGCCTGGAGAGCGGGACAGAACACTGAAGCTTTCTTT. Translation: CAWRAGQNTEAFF.

This chain's CDR3 is CASSPPGAAETQYF. The CDR3 DNA sequence: TGTGCCAGCAGCCCTCCCGGGGCAGCAGAGACCCAGTACTTC. This chain joins TRBV7-2 and TRBJ2-5; either TRBD1 or TRBD2 may supply D (5 bases each). Germline V gene lookup returns CDR1 SGHTA and CDR2 FQGNSA. Trimming removed 5 bases at V and 4 bases at J, with 14 bases between. The CDR3 is made up of 14 amino acids.

This chain links TRBV14 with TRBJ2-4; unclear D gene. This CDR3 region has 13 residues. Germline V CDR1 and CDR2: SGHDN, FVKESK. Trimming left V 4 bases short and J 9 bases short, with 13 bases between. The DNA for the CDR3 is TGTGCCAGCAGCCGGGGTTCGGGTCCCATTCAGTACTTC. Translation: CASSRGSGPIQYF.

The chain links TRBV7-9 to TRBJ2-7, with no clear D. The CDR3 covers 16 residues. The germline V and J ends were trimmed by 5 bases and 6 bases, with 23 bases remaining between them. Germline loops: CDR1 SEHNR, CDR2 FQNEAQ (reference sequence). The CDR3 nucleotides are TGTGCCAGCAGCCCTTATGGACCGCCGAACACTGCCGAGCAGTACTTC. Translating it yields CASSPYGPPNTAEQYF.

The V call is TRBV7-2, the J call TRBJ1-1; no definite D call. The V gene's germline CDR1 is SGHTA and CDR2 FQGNSA. Trimming shortened V by 0 bases and J by 5 bases, and 13 bases separated the two germline ends. The CDR3 has 15 amino acids. CDR3 nucleotides: TGTGCCAGCAGCTTAGCGGGCAGGAGAGGTACTGAAGCTTTCTTT. Protein sequence: CASSLAGRRGTEAFF.

This clone was detected only once. The V and J genes are TRBV15 and TRBJ2-1; 14 nucleotides align to TRBD2. The CDR3 consists of 17 residues. The trim removed 2 bases at V and 7 bases at J, leaving 7 bases unmatched. Germline-derived CDR1 and CDR2 are LNHNV and YYDKDF (reference sequence). The CDR3 DNA follows: TGTGCCACCAGCAGATCCTGGGGACTAGCGGGAGTAAATGAGCAGTTCTTC. Translation: CATSRSWGLAGVNEQFF.

This clone was seen more than once but under ten times. J is TRBJ2-1 and V is TRBV11-3; D not certain. Germline V gene data show CDR1 as SGHNT and CDR2 as YENEEA. The CDR3 contains 15 residues. The germline V and J ends were trimmed by 5 bases and 0 bases, with 11 bases remaining between them. CDR3 sequence (DNA): TGTGCCAGCAGCCCGAGCGCGAACTCCTACAATGAGCAGTTCTTC. It yields the protein CASSPSANSYNEQFF.

The chain recombines TRBV4-1 with TRBJ2-7; D may be TRBD1 (5 bases). CDR1 MGHRA and CDR2 YSYEKL come from the germline V gene. CDR3 length equals 14 residues. Trimming left V 3 bases short and J 0 bases short, with 9 bases between. CDR3 amino acids: CASSQDTGSYEQYF. In DNA form, the CDR3 reads TGCGCCAGCAGCCAGGACACCGGCTCCTACGAGCAGTACTTC.